The 30 T cell receptor beta chains given below trace back to one sample, sequenced in a study of blood T cell repertoires in COVID-19. Measured with immunoSEQ multiplex PCR; TCRdb has only the in-frame clones, and not every one. This table holds 100,000 to 150,000 clones, roughly 90% found once. The sample consisted of peripheral blood. The receptors derive from a man aged 60 to 75 with COVID-19, enrolled during active disease.

This clone was detected a few times. V usage is TRBV7-8 and J usage is TRBJ2-7, with TRBD1 as a possible D gene (5 bases). Germline loops: CDR1 SGHVS, CDR2 FQNEAQ. Deletions cut 6 bases from V and 6 bases from J, with 12 bases between. The CDR3 is 12 amino acids. The CDR3 nucleotides are TGTGCCAGCAGATCGCCAAGGGGCGAGCAGTACTTC. Its translation: CASRSPRGEQYF.

The rearrangement uses TRBV7-9 and TRBJ1-1, with D possibly being TRBD1 (5 bases). Germline CDR1 and CDR2: SEHNR and FQNEAQ (reference sequence). The ends were cut back, 5 bases at V and 4 bases at J, with 23 bases in the middle. This CDR3 comprises 17 residues. Written as DNA, the CDR3 is TGTGCCAGCAGCCCAGCCCTCGGGACTCCAAAGGTCACTGAAGCTTTCTTT. Protein sequence: CASSPALGTPKVTEAFF.

The chain combines TRBV6-1 with TRBJ1-5; the D gene is possibly TRBD1 (5 bases). Trimming shortened V by 0 bases and J by 0 bases, and 12 bases separated the two germline ends. Germline V lookup: CDR1 MNHNS, CDR2 SASEGT. CDR3 length equals 17 residues. The CDR3 DNA follows: TGTGCCAGCAGTGAAGCGCCGACAGCGTATAGCAATCAGCCCCAGCATTTT. This sequence encodes CASSEAPTAYSNQPQHF.

The chain recombines TRBV24-1 with TRBJ2-1; 9 bases line up with TRBD2. The CDR3 length is 15 residues. V lost 1 base, J lost 7 bases, and 4 bases stayed unmatched. Looked up from germline, CDR1 is KGHDR and CDR2 is SFDVKD. The CDR3 DNA follows: TGTGCCACCAGTGATTTCGGGACTAGCAAGAATGAGCAGTTCTTC. Encoded protein: CATSDFGTSKNEQFF.

V is TRBV12-3 or TRBV12-4 and J is TRBJ1-1, with TRBD1 matching over 7 bases. CDR3 length: 13 amino acids. The V segment lost 6 bases and the J segment 1 base; nucleotides outside the gene matches: 2. The CDR3 sequence is CASRPGGNTEAFF. CDR3 in DNA: TGTGCCAGCAGGCCAGGGGGGAACACTGAAGCTTTCTTT.

The V gene is TRBV5-1, the J gene TRBJ1-1, with 11 bases matching TRBD1. This CDR3 is built from 16 residues. Losses at the gene ends were 3 bases for V and 2 bases for J; bases not matched to a gene: 6. Germline V lookup: CDR1 SGHRS, CDR2 YFSETQ. CDR3 sequence reads: CASSSQGQGANTEAFF. The CDR3 DNA reads TGCGCCAGCAGCTCCCAAGGACAGGGGGCTAACACTGAAGCTTTCTTT.

V gene TRBV14 combines with J gene TRBJ1-1; maybe TRBD1 (6 bases). CDR1 is SGHDN and CDR2 is FVKESK in the germline V gene. V lost 5 bases, J lost 2 bases, and 12 bases lay in between. The CDR3 is 14 amino acids. This chain's CDR3 is CASSRDRYNTEAFF. CDR3 in DNA: TGTGCCAGCAGCAGAGACAGGTATAACACTGAAGCTTTCTTT.

This rearrangement joins TRBV5-1 to TRBJ2-3; 8 positions agree with TRBD2. Looked up from germline, CDR1 is SGHRS and CDR2 is YFSETQ. This CDR3 has 15 amino acids. Trimming took 1 base from V and 5 from J; bases not matched to a gene: 6. The CDR3 DNA is TGCGCCAGCAGCTTGACCGGGGGGGCCCGAGATACGCAGTATTTT. Translating gives CASSLTGGARDTQYF.

This chain uses TRBV28 with TRBJ2-2, with D possibly being TRBD2 (5 bases). Germline V gives CDR1 MDHEN, CDR2 SYDVKM. The CDR3 length is 15 residues. Between the trimmed V and J ends, which lost 6 bases and 0 bases, there was a span of 11 bases. CDR3 nucleotides: TGTGCCAGCAGGATTTCACTAGCGAACACCGGGGAGCTGTTTTTT. Its translation: CASRISLANTGELFF.

The CDR3 DNA follows: TGTGCCTGGAGTGAGGCGCAGGGAAGGGTCAATCAGCCCCAGCATTTT. Translating it yields CAWSEAQGRVNQPQHF. This rearrangement joins TRBV30 to TRBJ1-5; weak D call: TRBD1 (5 bases). The CDR3 is 16 amino acids. With 1 base removed from V and 3 bases from J, the gap between germline ends came to 16 bases. Looked up from germline, CDR1 is GTSNPN and CDR2 is SVGIG (reference sequence).

This clone was found once. The chain uses TRBV11-1 and TRBJ2-1; 9 bases map to TRBD1. Germline CDR1 reads SGHAT; CDR2 reads FQDESV (reference sequence). The CDR3 has 13 residues. The V and J ends lost 10 bases and 5 bases, in that order; junction bases with no gene match: 6. CDR3 residues: CATGTGLDNEQFF. CDR3 nucleotides: TGTGCCACAGGGACAGGGTTAGACAATGAGCAGTTCTTC.

The V and J genes are TRBV29-1 and TRBJ1-2; D is undetermined. Deletions cut 2 bases from V and 8 bases from J, with 15 bases between. The CDR3 runs 13 residues. Germline CDR1 SQVTM, CDR2 ANQGSEA. CDR3 in amino acids: CSVEIAPESGYTF. In DNA, the CDR3 is TGCAGCGTTGAAATCGCCCCCGAGTCGGGCTACACCTTC.

The chain recombines TRBV4-1 with TRBJ1-3; D may be TRBD1 (5 bases). This CDR3 contains 17 residues. Per the germline V gene, CDR1 is MGHRA and CDR2 is YSYEKL. Trimming cost V 1 base and J 5 bases, with 18 bases left between them. The CDR3 region is CASSQGMFGGPRNTIYF. The CDR3 coding sequence is TGCGCCAGCAGCCAAGGAATGTTCGGGGGTCCCCGAAACACCATATATTTT.

The J gene is TRBJ2-7, the V gene TRBV19; 8 bases line up with TRBD1. The CDR3 length is 13 residues. CDR1 and CDR2 (germline): LNHDA, SQIVND (reference sequence). V shed 4 bases, J shed 6 bases, and the junction held 5 bases outside the gene matches. Here the CDR3 reads CASSTGTGVEQYF. The CDR3, as DNA: TGTGCCAGTAGTACCGGGACAGGTGTCGAGCAGTACTTC.

The rearrangement uses TRBV12-3 or TRBV12-4 and TRBJ2-2; D is unclear. V was shortened by 6 bases and J by 4 bases, with 9 bases between the two germline ends. This CDR3 comprises 13 residues. CDR3 nucleotide sequence: TGTGCCAGCAGCGACATCCCCACCGGGGAGCTGTTTTTT. Its protein is CASSDIPTGELFF.

This clone was picked up one time. The chain carries TRBV5-1 and TRBJ2-5; TRBD1 aligns across 8 bases. The CDR3 is 15 residues long. V trimming: 0 bases; J trimming: 2 bases; junction bases outside the gene matches: 3. CDR1 is SGHRS and CDR2 is YFSETQ in the germline V gene. The CDR3 DNA reads as TGCGCCAGCAGCTTGGGACAGGGGATACAAGAGACCCAGTACTTC. Its translation: CASSLGQGIQETQYF. Combining the CDR3 with reference TRBV5-1 and TRBJ2-5 gives the whole variable domain KAGVTQTPRYLIKTRGQQVTLSCSPISGHRSVSWYQQTPGQGLQFLFEYFSETQRNKGNFPGRFSGRQFSNSRSEMNVSTLELGDSALYLCASSLGQGIQETQYFGPGTRLLVL.

The chain employs TRBV5-5 and TRBJ1-2; 9 nucleotides line up with TRBD1. The trim removed 4 bases at V and 8 bases at J, leaving 9 bases unmatched. The CDR3 contains 14 residues. Germline values: CDR1 SGHKS, CDR2 YYEKEE (reference sequence). In DNA form, the CDR3 reads TGTGCCAGCAGCCAGGGACAGGGAGCGGGGGGCTACACCTTC. The encoded protein is CASSQGQGAGGYTF.

In this sample, this clone turned up a few times. The CDR3 DNA reads TGTGCCAGCAGCTCCAGGGAAAACACCATATATTTT. Protein: CASSSRENTIYF. The chain is built from TRBV5-4 and TRBJ1-3, with a possible D match to TRBD1 (5 bases). Per the germline V gene, CDR1 is SGHNT and CDR2 is YYREEE (reference sequence). The CDR3 spans 12 residues. The V gene lost 3 bases and the J gene lost 6 bases, with 7 bases spanning the gap. The entire variable domain, with the rest obtained from reference TRBV5-4 and TRBJ1-3, is as follows: ETGVTQSPTHLIKTRGQQVTLRCSSQSGHNTVSWYQQALGQGPQFIFQYYREEENGRGNFPPRFSGLQFPNYSSELNVNALELDDSALYLCASSSRENTIYFGEGSWLTVV.

V and J are TRBV19 and TRBJ2-5, with TRBD1 as a possible D gene (5 bases). This CDR3 is built from 15 residues. V was cut by 8 bases and J by 3 bases, with 19 bases left in between. The germline CDR1 and CDR2 sequences are LNHDA and SQIVND (reference sequence). CDR3 nucleotide sequence: TGTGCCAGTCGGTCAACGTCCAGGGTAGAAGAGACCCAGTACTTC. This encodes CASRSTSRVEETQYF.

There are a few counts of this clone. The chain links TRBV30 to TRBJ1-5; 9 nucleotides align to TRBD1. The germline gives CDR1 GTSNPN, CDR2 SVGIG (reference sequence). This CDR3 has 15 residues. J was trimmed by 1 base and V by 3 bases; bases with no gene match: 4. The CDR3 nucleotides are TGTGCCTGGAGCACCGGGACAGGGAGCAATCAGCCCCAGCATTTT. Its translation is CAWSTGTGSNQPQHF.

This clone was detected once. The rearrangement uses TRBV6-5 and TRBJ1-3; tentatively, D is TRBD1 (6 bases). The CDR3 consists of 15 residues. Trimming left V 9 bases short and J 3 bases short, with 18 bases between. Germline-derived CDR1 and CDR2 are MNHEY and SVGAGI. DNA of the CDR3: TGTGCCAGGACGGGGCAGGGGCTTGGTGGAAACACCATATATTTT. Translated, it gives CARTGQGLGGNTIYF.

The chain recombines TRBV3-1 (or the pseudogene TRBV3-2) with TRBJ2-5; 8 bases agree with TRBD1. After removal of 2 bases from V and 4 bases from J, the junction contained 9 bases not matched to a gene. Per the germline V gene, CDR1 is LGHDT and CDR2 is YNNKEL (reference sequence). The CDR3 consists of 16 residues. The DNA of the CDR3 is TGTGCCAGCAGCCAACTCCGGACAGGGCGGGGAGAGACCCAGTACTTC. Translation: CASSQLRTGRGETQYF.

The chain combines TRBV6-5 with TRBJ2-7; weak D call: TRBD1 (5 bases). Trimming took off 5 bases at V and 2 bases at J, with 16 bases between the two ends. Germline CDR1 MNHEY, CDR2 SVGAGI. The CDR3 extends over 15 amino acids. The CDR3 bases are TGTGCCAGCAGTAGGGCCCCCGACAGCACCTACGAGCAGTACTTC. This sequence encodes CASSRAPDSTYEQYF.

The chain links TRBV6-5 to TRBJ2-7; 9 bases map to TRBD1. J gave up 4 bases and V 0 bases, and 4 bases lay outside the gene matches. From germline, CDR1 is MNHEY and CDR2 SVGAGI. This CDR3 region has 15 residues. The CDR3 is CASSYSVGQGYEQYF. The CDR3 DNA sequence: TGTGCCAGCAGTTACTCCGTGGGACAGGGATACGAGCAGTACTTC.

The V gene is TRBV12-3 or TRBV12-4, the J gene TRBJ1-2; TRBD1 might be the D (6 bases). The V end was cut by 5 bases, the J end by 4 bases, with 11 bases between. The CDR3 covers 13 residues. The CDR3 coding sequence is TGTGCCAGCAGTCTCGGACAGCTCTATGGCTACACCTTC. Translation gives CASSLGQLYGYTF.

The chain combines TRBV5-1 with TRBJ2-1; TRBD2 might be the D (5 bases). Germline CDR1 reads SGHRS; CDR2 reads YFSETQ. The CDR3 is 13 amino acids. V gave up 0 bases and J gave up 12 bases, with 13 bases separating them. The CDR3 bases are TGCGCCAGCAGCTTGGGAGTGGACTCGGGGCAGTTCTTC. It encodes CASSLGVDSGQFF. The complete variable domain, with remaining parts taken from reference TRBV5-1 and TRBJ2-1, reads KAGVTQTPRYLIKTRGQQVTLSCSPISGHRSVSWYQQTPGQGLQFLFEYFSETQRNKGNFPGRFSGRQFSNSRSEMNVSTLELGDSALYLCASSLGVDSGQFFGPGTRLTVL.

V is TRBV6-5 and J is TRBJ2-7; TRBD2 aligns across 10 bases. The CDR3 is 13 residues long. In germline, CDR1 is MNHEY, CDR2 SVGAGI. The V segment lost 7 bases and the J segment 3 bases; nucleotides outside the gene matches: 3. The CDR3 nucleotides are TGTGCCAGCAAACTAGCGGGGAACTACGAGCAGTACTTC. It yields the protein CASKLAGNYEQYF.

This clone appeared a single time. The V and J genes are TRBV4-2 and TRBJ1-1; tentatively, D is TRBD1 (5 bases). Germline CDR1 and CDR2: LGHNA and YNFKEQ. There are 16 residues in the CDR3. The V and J ends lost 1 base and 1 base respectively, with 13 bases between them. Written as DNA, the CDR3 is TGTGCCAGCAGCCAAGGGAACAGGTTGGAGAACACTGAAGCTTTCTTT. Amino acids: CASSQGNRLENTEAFF.

CDR3 sequence: CASSGGVSPLHF. The CDR3 DNA follows: TGTGCCAGCAGCGGGGGGGTTTCACCCCTCCACTTT. The chain joins TRBV9 to TRBJ1-6, with D maybe TRBD1 (5 bases). Germline V lookup: CDR1 SGDLS, CDR2 YYNGEE. This CDR3 comprises 12 residues. V lost 3 bases to trimming and J lost 9 bases, with 7 bases between them. Full variable domain (rest looked up from reference TRBV9 and TRBJ1-6): DSGVTQTPKHLITATGQRVTLRCSPRSGDLSVYWYQQSLDQGLQFLIQYYNGEERAKGNILERFSAQQFPDLHSELNLSSLELGDSALYFCASSGGVSPLHFGNGTRLTVT.

The chain has TRBV18 and TRBJ2-7, with 9 bases aligning to TRBD2. Germline values: CDR1 KGHSH, CDR2 LQKENI. The CDR3 runs to 15 residues. V was pared by 0 bases and J by 5 bases, with 5 bases of the junction left unmatched. Written as DNA, the CDR3 is TGTGCCAGCTCACCACCGGGCGGGGGGGCCGACGAGCAGTACTTC. Its translation: CASSPPGGGADEQYF.